Following are 11 T cell receptor beta chains from one sample sequenced in a study of PD-1 blockade in classical Hodgkin lymphoma. Specified time point: cycle 4 day 1 (C4D1), after less than 7 weeks of nivolumab. The patients all showed relapse after autologous stem cell transplantation, while their brentuximab vedotin exposure varied. This table comes from immunoSEQ multiplex PCR, and its TCRdb copy is limited to in-frame clones, with some not included. The sample includes about 4,000 clones, around 70% of them seen just once. The sample in question was peripheral blood mononuclear cells (PBMCs), obtained before the fourth cycle of nivolumab. These receptors were taken from a human donor with classical Hodgkin lymphoma.

The chain combines TRBV7-9 with TRBJ1-1, with 7 positions matching TRBD1. Trimming cost V 3 bases and J 2 bases; bases outside gene matches: 6. The CDR3 loop spans 15 amino acids. CDR1 is SEHNR, CDR2 FQNEAQ, per germline (reference sequence). CDR3 in amino acids: CASSFRDSINTEAFF. CDR3 DNA sequence: TGTGCCAGCAGCTTCAGGGACAGTATTAACACTGAAGCTTTCTTT.

This chain's CDR3 is CASSIIPGAGQPQHF. Written as DNA, the CDR3 is TGTGCCAGTAGTATAATTCCGGGGGCTGGTCAGCCCCAGCATTTT. The J gene is TRBJ1-5, the V gene TRBV19, with D perhaps matching TRBD1 (6 bases). The CDR3 contains 15 residues. CDR1 and CDR2 from the germline V gene are LNHDA and SQIVND (reference sequence). V lost 2 bases to trimming and J lost 6 bases, with 14 bases between them.

The chain is built from TRBV19 and TRBJ2-5; 11 nucleotides match TRBD1. V shed 6 bases and J 4 bases; nucleotides not matched to a gene: 4. Germline CDR1 and CDR2: LNHDA and SQIVND (reference sequence). There are 14 residues in the CDR3. The CDR3 loop is CASRDRGRGETQYF. The CDR3 region has the DNA TGTGCCAGTAGGGACAGGGGGCGCGGAGAGACCCAGTACTTC.

V gene TRBV6-6 combines with J gene TRBJ2-1; TRBD1 might be the D (5 bases). CDR1 MNHNY and CDR2 SVGAGI come from the germline V gene (reference sequence). The CDR3 is made up of 14 amino acids. V dropped 2 bases and J dropped 2 bases, with 7 bases sitting between them. The CDR3, as DNA: TGTGCCAGCAGTTACCAGGGTGCCTACAATGAGCAGTTCTTC. Translated: CASSYQGAYNEQFF.

The CDR3 DNA sequence: TGCGCCAGCAGCCGTCGGGGGGAAACCGGGGAGCTGTTTTTT. Protein: CASSRRGETGELFF. The V gene is TRBV5-1, the J gene TRBJ2-2; 7 bases match TRBD2. The J segment lost 5 bases and the V segment lost 4 bases, leaving 5 bases of the junction unmatched. The germline CDR1 and CDR2 sequences are SGHRS and YFSETQ. CDR3 length: 14 amino acids.

This chain links TRBV27 with TRBJ1-2; 8 positions agree with TRBD1. The CDR3 sequence is 15 residues long. V shed 11 bases and J 5 bases; nucleotides not matched to a gene: 16. The germline CDR1 and CDR2 sequences are MNHEY and SMNVEV (reference sequence). CDR3 coding DNA: TGTGCCTCCTTTCCTCTGGACAGGGTTGTATATGGCTACACCTTC. It translates to CASFPLDRVVYGYTF.

The rearrangement links TRBV27 to TRBJ1-1; TRBD1 matches 7 bases. Germline CDR1 and CDR2: MNHEY and SMNVEV (reference sequence). With V trimmed by 3 bases and J by 5 bases, 6 bases remained unmatched. The CDR3 totals 14 residues. CDR3 sequence: CASSFTGVGTEAFF. The CDR3 bases are TGTGCCAGCAGTTTTACAGGGGTTGGGACTGAAGCTTTCTTT.

The chain carries TRBV27 and TRBJ2-1, with D hard to call. CDR3 length equals 12 residues. Trimming cost V 7 bases and J 6 bases, with 10 bases left between them. CDR1 and CDR2 (germline): MNHEY, SMNVEV (reference sequence). CDR3 sequence reads: CASTIPPNEQFF. CDR3 sequence (DNA): TGTGCCAGCACCATCCCCCCCAATGAGCAGTTCTTC.

The V and J genes are TRBV12-5 and TRBJ2-1, with 8 bases identical to TRBD2. J was trimmed by 3 bases and V by 6 bases; bases with no gene match: 19. CDR1 is LGHNT, CDR2 FRNRAP, per germline. This CDR3 is built from 19 residues. The CDR3 DNA is TGTGCTAGTGGACGGGGGCTAGCGGGCGATACTAGCCTCTACAATGAGCAGTTCTTC. Translating it yields CASGRGLAGDTSLYNEQFF.

V is TRBV15 and J is TRBJ2-7; TRBD2 aligns across 11 bases. The CDR3 runs to 17 residues. V was pared by 3 bases and J by 1 base, with 8 bases of the junction left unmatched. Germline assignment: CDR1 LNHNV and CDR2 YYDKDF (reference sequence). The DNA of the CDR3 is TGTGCCACCAGCAGGGACAGACTAGCGGGACTTTCCTACGAGCAGTACTTC. Translated: CATSRDRLAGLSYEQYF.

This chain connects TRBV9 to TRBJ2-5; 10 nucleotides agree with TRBD2. CDR1 SGDLS and CDR2 YYNGEE come from the germline V gene. This CDR3 contains 16 residues. Germline trimming cut 0 bases from V and 5 bases from J; bases unmatched to any gene: 7. CDR3 DNA sequence: TGTGCCAGCAGCGTAGGAAGCGGGGGGGCCAGGGAGACCCAGTACTTC. Translation: CASSVGSGGARETQYF. Looking up the rest from reference TRBV9 and TRBJ2-5 gives the full variable domain: DSGVTQTPKHLITATGQRVTLRCSPRSGDLSVYWYQQSLDQGLQFLIQYYNGEERAKGNILERFSAQQFPDLHSELNLSSLELGDSALYFCASSVGSGGARETQYFGPGTRLLVL.